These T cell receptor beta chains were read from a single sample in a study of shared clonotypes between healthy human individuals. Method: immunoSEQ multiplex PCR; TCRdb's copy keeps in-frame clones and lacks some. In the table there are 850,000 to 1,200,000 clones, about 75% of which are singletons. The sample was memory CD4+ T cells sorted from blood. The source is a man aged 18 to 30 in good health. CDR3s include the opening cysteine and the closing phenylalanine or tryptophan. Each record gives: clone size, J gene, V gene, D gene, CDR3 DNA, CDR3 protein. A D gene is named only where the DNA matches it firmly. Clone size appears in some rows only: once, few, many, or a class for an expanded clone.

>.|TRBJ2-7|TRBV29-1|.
TGCAGCGTTGGTGCAGGGACCTACGAGCAGTACTTC
CSVGAGTYEQYF
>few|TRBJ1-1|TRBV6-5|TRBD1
TGTGCCAGCAGTAAGAGACAGGGAATGAACACTGAAGCTTTCTTT
CASSKRQGMNTEAFF
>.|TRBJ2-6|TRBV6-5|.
TGTGCCAGCTGTGGCGGGGCTGGGGCCAACGTCCTGACTTTC
CASCGGAGANVLTF
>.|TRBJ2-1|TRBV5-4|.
TGTGCCAGCAGCTTGCCCCTCGGGAGTGAGTTCTTC
CASSLPLGSEFF
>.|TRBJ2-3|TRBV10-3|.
TGTGCCATCAGTGAGGGGGGGGCTAGCACAGATACGCAGTATTTT
CAISEGGASTDTQYF
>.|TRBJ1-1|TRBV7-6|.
TGTGCCAGCAGCCGACAGGAGAACACTGAAGCTTTCTTT
CASSRQENTEAFF
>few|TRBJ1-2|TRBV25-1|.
TGTGCCAGTACTAAGGACAGCAACTATGGCTACACCTTC
CASTKDSNYGYTF
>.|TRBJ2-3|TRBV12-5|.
TGTGCTAGTGGTTTGGTATTAGGCCTGACCCACGATACGCAGTATTTT
CASGLVLGLTHDTQYF
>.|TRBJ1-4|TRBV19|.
TGTGCCAGTAGCCCCGAGCTTCGGGCGATGACTGAAAAACTGTTTTTT
CASSPELRAMTEKLFF
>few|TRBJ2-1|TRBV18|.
TGTGCCAGCTCACCACCGCACGGGAATGAGCAGTTCTTC
CASSPPHGNEQFF
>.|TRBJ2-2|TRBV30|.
TGTGCCTGGACTGACAAGCGATACACCGGGGAGCTGTTTTTT
CAWTDKRYTGELFF
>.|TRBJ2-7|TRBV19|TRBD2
TGTGCCAGTACCCGGGGTCTAGCGGGGGGTGACGAGCAGTACTTC
CASTRGLAGGDEQYF
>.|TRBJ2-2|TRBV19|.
TGTGCCAGTAGTACTACGACACCGAGGGAGCTGTTTTTT
CASSTTTPRELFF
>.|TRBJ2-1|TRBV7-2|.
TGTGCCAGCAGCTTAGTCCGGACCCCCCGGAATGAGCAGTTCTTC
CASSLVRTPRNEQFF
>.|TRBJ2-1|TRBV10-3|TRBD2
TGTGCCATTCACGACCCCCTAGCGGGAGGGATCTACAATGAGCAGTTCTTC
CAIHDPLAGGIYNEQFF
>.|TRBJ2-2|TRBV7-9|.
TGTGCCAGCAGATATCCCCTTGACCTCACCGGGGAGCTGTTTTTT
CASRYPLDLTGELFF
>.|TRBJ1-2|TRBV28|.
TGTGCCAGCAGCAGAGGGAACTATGGCTACACCTTC
CASSRGNYGYTF
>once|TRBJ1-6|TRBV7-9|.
TGTGCCAGCAGTCCGCGGGGGAGTTTGAATAATTCACCCCTCCACTTT
CASSPRGSLNNSPLHF
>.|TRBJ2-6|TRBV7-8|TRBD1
TGTGCCAGCAGCCTCGGACAGGGGCTCACTTCTGGGGCCAACGTCCTGACTTTC
CASSLGQGLTSGANVLTF
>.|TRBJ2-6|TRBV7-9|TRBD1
TGTGCCAGCAGCTCCCTAAGGACAGGGTTCTCTGGGGCCAACGTCCTGACTTTC
CASSSLRTGFSGANVLTF
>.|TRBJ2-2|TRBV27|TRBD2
TGTGCCAGCAGGTTAGGGGGACTAGCGGTAACCGGGGAGCTGTTTTTT
CASRLGGLAVTGELFF
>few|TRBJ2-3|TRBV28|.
TGTGCCAGCAGTTTAAGGCAGGGGTATGGTACGCAGTATTTT
CASSLRQGYGTQYF
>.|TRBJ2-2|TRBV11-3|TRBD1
TGTGCCAGCAGCTTAGTTGGACAGGGGACCGGGGAGCTGTTTTTT
CASSLVGQGTGELFF
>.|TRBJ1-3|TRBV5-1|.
TGCGCCAGCAGCTTCAGGGGACCTGACTCTGGAAACACCATATATTTT
CASSFRGPDSGNTIYF
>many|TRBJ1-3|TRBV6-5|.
TGTGCCAGCAGTTACATCAGGGACTCCGTTTCGGGCACCATATATTTT
CASSYIRDSVSGTIYF
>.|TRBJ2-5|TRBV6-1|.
TGTGCCAGCAGTGGACTAGTTGCGGAGACCCAGTACTTC
CASSGLVAETQYF
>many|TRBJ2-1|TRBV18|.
TGTGCCAGCTCACGCGACAGGTCTTACAATGAGCAGTTCTTC
CASSRDRSYNEQFF
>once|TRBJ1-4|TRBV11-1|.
TGTGCCAGCAGCCCCCAGACAGCTGAAAAACTGTTTTTT
CASSPQTAEKLFF
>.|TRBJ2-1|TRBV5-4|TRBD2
TGTGCCAGCAGCTCCCGACTAGCGGGACAAAGGAACGAGCAGTTCTTC
CASSSRLAGQRNEQFF
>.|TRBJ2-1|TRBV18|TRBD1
TGTGCCAGCTCACCTGGACAGGACAATGAGCAGTTCTTC
CASSPGQDNEQFF
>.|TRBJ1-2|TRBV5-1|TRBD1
TGCGCCAGCAGCACGGGACAGTACTATGGCTACACCTTC
CASSTGQYYGYTF
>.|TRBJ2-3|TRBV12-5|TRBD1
TGTGCTAGTGTCCAGGACAGGGGGCGCCCAGATACGCAGTATTTT
CASVQDRGRPDTQYF
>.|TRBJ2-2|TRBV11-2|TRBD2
TGTGCCAGCAGCTTAGACAACGCGGGAGCCACCGGGGAGCTGTTTTTT
CASSLDNAGATGELFF
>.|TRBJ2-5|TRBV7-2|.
TGTGCCAGCAGCCCTACCCCCCAAGAGACCCAGTACTTC
CASSPTPQETQYF
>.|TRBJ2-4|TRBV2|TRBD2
TGTGCCAGCAGTGGGACTAGCGGGATTTTAAACATTCAGTACTTC
CASSGTSGILNIQYF
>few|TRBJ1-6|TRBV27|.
TGTGCCAGCAGGGAATATTCCTCTAATTCACCCCTCCACTTT
CASREYSSNSPLHF
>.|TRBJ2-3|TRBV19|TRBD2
TGTGCCAGTAGTGGGCTAGCGGGAGAGGTCGGCACAGATACGCAGTATTTT
CASSGLAGEVGTDTQYF
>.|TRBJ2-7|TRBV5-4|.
TGTGCCAGCAGTGGCGGGCCTCAGTGGTCCTACGAGCAGTACTTC
CASSGGPQWSYEQYF
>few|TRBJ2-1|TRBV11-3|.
TGTGCCAGCAGCTTGGGCCTACCGGGGAATGAGCAGTTCTTC
CASSLGLPGNEQFF
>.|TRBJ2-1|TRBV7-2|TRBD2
TGTGCCAGCAGCCCCCCGGGACTAGCGGTTGAGCAGTTCTTC
CASSPPGLAVEQFF
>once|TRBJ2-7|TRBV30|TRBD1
TGTGCCTGGAGTGAAAGGACAGGCCGCGAGCAGTACTTC
CAWSERTGREQYF
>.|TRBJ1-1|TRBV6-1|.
TGTGCCAGCAGTGAGCAGGGGCGATCGAACACTGAAGCTTTCTTT
CASSEQGRSNTEAFF
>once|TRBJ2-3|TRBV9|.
TGTGCCAGCAGCGGTATGACGGGAGAGACAGATACGCAGTATTTT
CASSGMTGETDTQYF
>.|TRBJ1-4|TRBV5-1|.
TGCGCCAGCAGCTTGTCGGGACAAGGGGGTGAAAAACTGTTTTTT
CASSLSGQGGEKLFF
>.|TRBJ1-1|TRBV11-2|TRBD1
TGTGCCAGCAGACAGGGGGTGAACACTGAAGCTTTCTTT
CASRQGVNTEAFF
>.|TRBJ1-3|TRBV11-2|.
TGTGCCAGCAGCTCGCTATTTAATTGGGACTTTTCTGGAAACACCATATATTTT
CASSSLFNWDFSGNTIYF
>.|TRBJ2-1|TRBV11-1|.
TGTGCCAGCAGCTCGGCTTGGGCAGGGAAGGGACACAACAATGAGCAGTTCTTC
CASSSAWAGKGHNNEQFF
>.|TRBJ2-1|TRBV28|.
TGTGCCAGCAGTTTAAGTACCAGTAGGGATGAGCAGTTCTTC
CASSLSTSRDEQFF
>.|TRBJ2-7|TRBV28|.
TGTGCCAGCAGTTTAATGGGACCCGGGCACGAGCAGTACTTC
CASSLMGPGHEQYF
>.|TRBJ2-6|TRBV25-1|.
TGTGCCACCTCGGGGTCTGAGGCCAACGTCCTGACTTTC
CATSGSEANVLTF
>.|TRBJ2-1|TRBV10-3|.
TGTGCCATCAGTGACGGGCTAGGGAATGAGCAGTTCTTC
CAISDGLGNEQFF
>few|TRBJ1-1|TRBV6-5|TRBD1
TGTGCCAGCATTGCCAGGGGGGACACTGAAGCTTTCTTT
CASIARGDTEAFF
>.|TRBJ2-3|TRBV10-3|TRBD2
TGTGCCATCAGCCTGTCCGGGACTAGCGCTAAGGATACGCAGTATTTT
CAISLSGTSAKDTQYF
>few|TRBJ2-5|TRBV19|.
TGTGCCAGTAGTAGAAACAGGGTTGAGACCCAGTACTTC
CASSRNRVETQYF
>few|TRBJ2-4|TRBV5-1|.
TGCGCCAGCAGCTTGGAAGGCAGGACCAAAAACATTCAGTACTTC
CASSLEGRTKNIQYF